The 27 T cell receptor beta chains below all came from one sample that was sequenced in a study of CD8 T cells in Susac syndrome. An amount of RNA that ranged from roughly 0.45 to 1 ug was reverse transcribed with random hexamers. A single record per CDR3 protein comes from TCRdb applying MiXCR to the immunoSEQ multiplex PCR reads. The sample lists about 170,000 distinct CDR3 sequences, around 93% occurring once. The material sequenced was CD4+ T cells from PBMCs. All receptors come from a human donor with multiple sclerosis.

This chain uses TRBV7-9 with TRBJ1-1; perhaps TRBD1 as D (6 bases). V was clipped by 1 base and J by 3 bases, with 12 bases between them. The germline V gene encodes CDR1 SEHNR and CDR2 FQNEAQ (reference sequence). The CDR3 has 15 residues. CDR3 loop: CASSLGGHYDTEAFF. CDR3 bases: TGTGCCAGCAGCTTAGGGGGACACTACGACACTGAAGCTTTCTTT.

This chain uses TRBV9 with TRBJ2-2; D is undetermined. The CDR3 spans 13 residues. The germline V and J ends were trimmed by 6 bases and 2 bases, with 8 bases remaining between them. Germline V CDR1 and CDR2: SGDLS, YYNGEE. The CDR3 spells CASTLYNTGELFF. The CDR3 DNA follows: TGTGCCAGCACCCTCTATAACACCGGGGAGCTGTTTTTT. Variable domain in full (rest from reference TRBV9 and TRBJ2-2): DSGVTQTPKHLITATGQRVTLRCSPRSGDLSVYWYQQSLDQGLQFLIQYYNGEERAKGNILERFSAQQFPDLHSELNLSSLELGDSALYFCASTLYNTGELFFGEGSRLTVL.

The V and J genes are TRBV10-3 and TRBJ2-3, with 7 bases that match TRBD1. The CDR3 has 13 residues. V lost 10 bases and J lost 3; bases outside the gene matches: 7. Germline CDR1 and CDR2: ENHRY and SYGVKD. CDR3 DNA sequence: TGTGCCACCCGGACAGGTAGTACAGATACGCAGTATTTT. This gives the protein CATRTGSTDTQYF.

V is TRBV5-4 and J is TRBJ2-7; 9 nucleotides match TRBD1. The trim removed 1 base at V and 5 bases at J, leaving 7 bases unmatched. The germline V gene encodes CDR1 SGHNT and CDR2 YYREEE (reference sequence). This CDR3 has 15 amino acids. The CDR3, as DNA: TGTGCCAGCAGCTTGAGCGTGGGACAGGGACACGAGCAGTACTTC. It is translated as CASSLSVGQGHEQYF.

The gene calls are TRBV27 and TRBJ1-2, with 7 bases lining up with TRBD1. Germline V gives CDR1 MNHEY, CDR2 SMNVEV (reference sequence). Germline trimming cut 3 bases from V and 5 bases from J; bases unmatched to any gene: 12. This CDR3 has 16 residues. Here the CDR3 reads CASSLSGQPITYGYTF. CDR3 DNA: TGTGCCAGCAGTTTGTCGGGACAGCCGATAACTTATGGCTACACCTTC.

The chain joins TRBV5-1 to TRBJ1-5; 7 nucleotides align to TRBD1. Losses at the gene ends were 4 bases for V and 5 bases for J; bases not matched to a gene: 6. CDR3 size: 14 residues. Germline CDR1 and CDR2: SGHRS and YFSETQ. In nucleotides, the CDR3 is TGCGCCAGCAGCGAAACAGGGGCTTATCAGCCCCAGCATTTT. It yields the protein CASSETGAYQPQHF.

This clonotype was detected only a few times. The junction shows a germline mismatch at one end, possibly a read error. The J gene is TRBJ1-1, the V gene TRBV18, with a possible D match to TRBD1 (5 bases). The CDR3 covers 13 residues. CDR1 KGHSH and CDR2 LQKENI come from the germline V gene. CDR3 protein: CASSRDRNTEAFF. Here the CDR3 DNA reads TGTGCCAGTTCACGGGACCGGAACACTGAAGCTTTCTTT.

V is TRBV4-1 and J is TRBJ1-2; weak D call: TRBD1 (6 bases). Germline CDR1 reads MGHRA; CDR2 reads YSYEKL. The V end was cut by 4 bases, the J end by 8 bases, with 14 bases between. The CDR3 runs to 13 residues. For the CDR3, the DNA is TGCGCCAGCAGCCCGCAACAGGGTTGGGGCTACACCTTC. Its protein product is CASSPQQGWGYTF.

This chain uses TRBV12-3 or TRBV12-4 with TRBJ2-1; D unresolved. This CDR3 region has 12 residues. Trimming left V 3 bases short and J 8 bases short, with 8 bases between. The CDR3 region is CASSFIRDEQFF. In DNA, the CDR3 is TGTGCCAGCAGTTTTATCCGGGATGAGCAGTTCTTC.

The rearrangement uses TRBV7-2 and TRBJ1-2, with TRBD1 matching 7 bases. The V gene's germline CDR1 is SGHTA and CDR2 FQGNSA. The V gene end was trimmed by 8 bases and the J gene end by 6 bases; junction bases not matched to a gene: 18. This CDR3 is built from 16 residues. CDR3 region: CASVFTTGILEDGYTF. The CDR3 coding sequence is TGTGCCAGCGTCTTTACGACAGGGATTTTAGAAGATGGCTACACCTTC.

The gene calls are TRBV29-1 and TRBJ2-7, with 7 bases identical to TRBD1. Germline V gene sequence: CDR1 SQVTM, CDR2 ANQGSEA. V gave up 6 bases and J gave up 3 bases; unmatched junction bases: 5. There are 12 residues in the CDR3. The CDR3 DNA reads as TGCAGCGTGGGGACAGACCTCTACGAGCAGTACTTC. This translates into CSVGTDLYEQYF.

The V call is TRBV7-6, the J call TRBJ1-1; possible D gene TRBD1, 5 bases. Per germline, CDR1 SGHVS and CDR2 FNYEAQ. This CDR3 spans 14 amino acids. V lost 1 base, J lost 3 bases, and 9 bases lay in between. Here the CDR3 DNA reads TGTGCCAGCAGCTTAGTTGGGGGTGACACTGAAGCTTTCTTT. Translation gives CASSLVGGDTEAFF. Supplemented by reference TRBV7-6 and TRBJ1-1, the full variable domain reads GAGVSQSPRYKVTKRGQDVALRCDPISGHVSLYWYRQALGQGPEFLTYFNYEAQQDKSGLPNDRFSAERPEGSISTLTIQRTEQRDSAMYRCASSLVGGDTEAFFGQGTRLTVV.

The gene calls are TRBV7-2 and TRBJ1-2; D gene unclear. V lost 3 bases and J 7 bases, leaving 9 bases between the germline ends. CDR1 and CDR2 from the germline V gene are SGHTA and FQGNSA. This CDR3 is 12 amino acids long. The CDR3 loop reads CASSFLVGGYTF. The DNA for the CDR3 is TGTGCCAGCAGCTTTTTGGTGGGTGGCTACACCTTC.

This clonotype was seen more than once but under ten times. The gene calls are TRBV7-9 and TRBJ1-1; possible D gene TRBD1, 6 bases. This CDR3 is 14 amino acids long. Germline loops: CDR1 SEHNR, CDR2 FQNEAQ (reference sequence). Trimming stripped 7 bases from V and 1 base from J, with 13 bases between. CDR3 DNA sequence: TGTGCCAGCACCCCTCAGGGGCCGAACACTGAAGCTTTCTTT. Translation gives CASTPQGPNTEAFF.

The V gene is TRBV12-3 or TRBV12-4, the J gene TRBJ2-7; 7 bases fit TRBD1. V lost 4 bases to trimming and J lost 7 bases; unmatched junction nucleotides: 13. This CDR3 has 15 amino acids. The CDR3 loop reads CASSSTGTAPGEQYF. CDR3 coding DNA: TGTGCCAGCAGTTCAACCGGGACAGCGCCTGGGGAGCAGTACTTC.

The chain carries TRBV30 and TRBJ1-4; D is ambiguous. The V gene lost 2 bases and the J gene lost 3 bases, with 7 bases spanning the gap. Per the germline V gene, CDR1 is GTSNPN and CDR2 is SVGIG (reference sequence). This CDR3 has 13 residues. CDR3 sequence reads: CAWSINSNEKLFF. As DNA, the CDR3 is TGTGCCTGGAGTATCAATTCTAATGAAAAACTGTTTTTT.

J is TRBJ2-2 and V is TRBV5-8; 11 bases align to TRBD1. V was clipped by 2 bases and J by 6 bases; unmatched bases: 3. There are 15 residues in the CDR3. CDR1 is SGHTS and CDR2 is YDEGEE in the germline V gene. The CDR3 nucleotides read TGTGCCAGCAGCTTCTGGACAGGGGGCTCCGGGGAGCTGTTTTTT. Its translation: CASSFWTGGSGELFF.

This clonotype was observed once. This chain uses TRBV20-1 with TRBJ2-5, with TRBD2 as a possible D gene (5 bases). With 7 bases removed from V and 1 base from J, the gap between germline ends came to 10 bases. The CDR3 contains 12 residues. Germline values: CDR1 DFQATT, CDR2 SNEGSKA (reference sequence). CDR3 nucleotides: TGCAGTGTCCAGGACTTCCAAGAGACCCAGTACTTC. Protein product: CSVQDFQETQYF.

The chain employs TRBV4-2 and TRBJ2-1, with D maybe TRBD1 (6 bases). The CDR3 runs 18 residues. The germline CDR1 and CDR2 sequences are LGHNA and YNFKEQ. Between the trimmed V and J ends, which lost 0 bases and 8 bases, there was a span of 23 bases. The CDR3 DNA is TGTGCCAGCAGCCAAGAGTCCCCAGGGGTAAAGCTAATCTATGAGCAGTTCTTC. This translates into CASSQESPGVKLIYEQFF.

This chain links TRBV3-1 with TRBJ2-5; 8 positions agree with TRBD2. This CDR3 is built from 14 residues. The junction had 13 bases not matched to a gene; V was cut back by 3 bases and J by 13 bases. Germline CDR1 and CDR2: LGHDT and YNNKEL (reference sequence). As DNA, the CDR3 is TGTGCCAGCAGCCACAAGCTTCAGCGGGGGCCCCCGTACTTC. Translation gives CASSHKLQRGPPYF.

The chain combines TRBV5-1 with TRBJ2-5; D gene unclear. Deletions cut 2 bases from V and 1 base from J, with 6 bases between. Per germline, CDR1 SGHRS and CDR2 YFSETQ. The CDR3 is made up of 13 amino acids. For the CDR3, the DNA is TGCGCCAGCAGCTTCGTCCCCCAAGAGACCCAGTACTTC. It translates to CASSFVPQETQYF.

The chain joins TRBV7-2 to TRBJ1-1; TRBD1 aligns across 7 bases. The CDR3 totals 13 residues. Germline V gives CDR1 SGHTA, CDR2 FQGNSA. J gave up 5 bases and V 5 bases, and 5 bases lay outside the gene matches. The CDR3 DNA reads TGTGCCAGCAGCACGACAGGGTGGACTGAAGCTTTCTTT. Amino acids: CASSTTGWTEAFF.

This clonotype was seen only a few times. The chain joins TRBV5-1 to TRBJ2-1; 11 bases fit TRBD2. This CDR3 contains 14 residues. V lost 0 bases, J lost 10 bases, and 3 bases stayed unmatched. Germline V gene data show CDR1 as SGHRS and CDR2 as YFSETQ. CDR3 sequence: CASSLGLAGNEQFF. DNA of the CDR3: TGCGCCAGCAGCTTGGGACTAGCGGGAAACGAGCAGTTCTTC.

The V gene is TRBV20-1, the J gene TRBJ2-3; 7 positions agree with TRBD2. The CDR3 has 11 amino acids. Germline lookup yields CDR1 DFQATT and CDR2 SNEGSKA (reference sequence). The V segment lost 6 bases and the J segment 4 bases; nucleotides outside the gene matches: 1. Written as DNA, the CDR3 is TGCAGTGCAGGACTAGCAGATACGCAGTATTTT. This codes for CSAGLADTQYF.

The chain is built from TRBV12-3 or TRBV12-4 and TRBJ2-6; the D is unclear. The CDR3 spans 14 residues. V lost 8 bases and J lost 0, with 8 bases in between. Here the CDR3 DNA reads TGTGCCAGCTGCCCGGCCTCTGGGGCCAACGTCCTGACTTTC. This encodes CASCPASGANVLTF.

CDR3 region: CAWSREGAPSYGYTF. In DNA form, the CDR3 reads TGTGCCTGGAGTAGGGAGGGGGCCCCCTCCTATGGCTACACCTTC. This chain links TRBV30 with TRBJ1-2; 7 bases line up with TRBD1. Trimming took 2 bases from V and 4 from J; bases not matched to a gene: 10. Germline V gives CDR1 GTSNPN, CDR2 SVGIG (reference sequence). The CDR3 totals 15 residues.

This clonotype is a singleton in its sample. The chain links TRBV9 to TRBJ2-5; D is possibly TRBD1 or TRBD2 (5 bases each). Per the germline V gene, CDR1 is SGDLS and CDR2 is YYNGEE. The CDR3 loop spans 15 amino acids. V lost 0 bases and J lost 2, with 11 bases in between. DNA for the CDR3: TGTGCCAGCAGCGTAGGAGTCGGGGCTCAAGAGACCCAGTACTTC. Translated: CASSVGVGAQETQYF.